This passage covers 21 T cell receptor beta chains from one sample sequenced in a study of blood T cell repertoires in COVID-19. Profiling relied on immunoSEQ multiplex PCR, and the TCRdb table lists in-frame clones only, not all of them. The sample has 250,000 to 300,000 clones, around 90% seen once. Sequencing was done on a sample of peripheral blood. Source of these receptors: a woman in her twenties or thirties with acute or convalescent COVID-19.

The CDR3 here is CASSQEGDTYGYTF. In DNA, the CDR3 is TGTGCCAGCAGCCAAGAGGGAGACACCTATGGCTACACCTTC. This sequence joins TRBV3-1 (or the pseudogene TRBV3-2) and TRBJ1-2; D not certain. This CDR3 has 14 residues. Trimming removed 0 bases at V and 4 bases at J, with 9 bases between. The germline V gene has CDR1 LGHDT and CDR2 YNNKEL (reference sequence).

The genes are TRBV19 and TRBJ2-7; TRBD2 agrees at 10 bases. Trimming cost V 4 bases and J 0 bases; bases outside gene matches: 6. Germline-derived CDR1 and CDR2 are LNHDA and SQIVND (reference sequence). This CDR3 is built from 16 residues. CDR3 protein: CASSRTSGHSSYEQYF. The CDR3 DNA is TGTGCCAGTAGTAGGACTAGCGGTCATAGCTCCTACGAGCAGTACTTC.

The chain joins TRBV18 to TRBJ1-5; 7 bases are shared with TRBD1. The V gene end was trimmed by 4 bases and the J gene end by 0 bases; junction bases not matched to a gene: 3. CDR1 KGHSH and CDR2 LQKENI come from the germline V gene. This CDR3 is built from 15 residues. CDR3 DNA: TGTGCCAGCTCACTAACAGGGGTTAGCAATCAGCCCCAGCATTTT. Its translation: CASSLTGVSNQPQHF.

The chain joins TRBV5-1 to TRBJ1-2; D remains unclear. Germline CDR1 and CDR2: SGHRS and YFSETQ. The CDR3 length is 12 residues. Between the trimmed V and J ends, which lost 0 bases and 6 bases, there was a span of 6 bases. CDR3 nucleotide sequence: TGCGCCAGCAGCTTGGATTTCGATGGCTACACCTTC. Translated: CASSLDFDGYTF. The full variable domain, completed using reference TRBV5-1 and TRBJ1-2, is KAGVTQTPRYLIKTRGQQVTLSCSPISGHRSVSWYQQTPGQGLQFLFEYFSETQRNKGNFPGRFSGRQFSNSRSEMNVSTLELGDSALYLCASSLDFDGYTFGSGTRLTVV.

The chain joins TRBV5-1 to TRBJ1-2; TRBD1 agrees at 12 bases. CDR1 is SGHRS, CDR2 YFSETQ, per germline. Unmatched junction bases numbered 4, after V lost 0 bases and J lost 7 bases. This CDR3 spans 15 amino acids. The DNA of the CDR3 is TGCGCCAGCAGCTTGGCGGGACAGGGGGCTTCTGGCTACACCTTC. Translation: CASSLAGQGASGYTF. The entire variable domain, with the rest obtained from reference TRBV5-1 and TRBJ1-2, is as follows: KAGVTQTPRYLIKTRGQQVTLSCSPISGHRSVSWYQQTPGQGLQFLFEYFSETQRNKGNFPGRFSGRQFSNSRSEMNVSTLELGDSALYLCASSLAGQGASGYTFGSGTRLTVV.

The chain has TRBV15 and TRBJ1-1; no clear D. Germline loops: CDR1 LNHNV, CDR2 YYDKDF (reference sequence). The CDR3 spans 15 residues. V was pared by 1 base and J by 2 bases, with 11 bases between. The CDR3 sequence is CATSRVQGVNTEAFF. The CDR3 region has the DNA TGTGCCACCAGCAGAGTCCAAGGAGTCAACACTGAAGCTTTCTTT.

The chain links TRBV27 to TRBJ1-6; 8 bases align to TRBD1. The CDR3 is made up of 15 amino acids. Germline CDR1 reads MNHEY; CDR2 reads SMNVEV (reference sequence). V trimming: 4 bases; J trimming: 10 bases; junction bases outside the gene matches: 9. Here the CDR3 DNA reads TGTGCCAGCAGTTCCCGGACAGGGCGTAGCTCACCCCTCCACTTT. Translation: CASSSRTGRSSPLHF.

The chain has TRBV7-9 and TRBJ1-2; a possible D gene is TRBD1 (5 bases). This CDR3 region has 15 residues. With 1 base removed from V and 1 base from J, the gap between germline ends came to 10 bases. CDR1 is SEHNR and CDR2 is FQNEAQ in the germline V gene (reference sequence). In nucleotides, the CDR3 is TGTGCCAGCAGCTTAGTACAGGATATTAACTATGGCTACACCTTC. It encodes CASSLVQDINYGYTF.

This clone was detected only once. The V gene is TRBV5-4, the J gene TRBJ2-3, with a possible D match to TRBD2 (5 bases). This CDR3 is built from 16 residues. Germline V CDR1 and CDR2: SGHNT, YYREEE (reference sequence). Between the trimmed V and J ends, which lost 4 bases and 1 base, there was a span of 16 bases. CDR3 nucleotides: TGTGCCAGCAGCATACCGACGGGGTATGGCACAGATACGCAGTATTTT. It is translated as CASSIPTGYGTDTQYF.

Regarding this clone: One end of the junction fails to match germline, which may point to a read error. CDR3: CASSVGGVSQGTQYF. CDR3 coding DNA: TGTGCCAGCAGCGTAGGTGGAGTCAGCCAAGGGACCCAGTACTTC. The chain carries TRBV9 and TRBJ2-5; no clear D. This CDR3 comprises 15 residues. Germline assignment: CDR1 SGDLS and CDR2 YYNGEE.

The rearrangement links TRBV9 to TRBJ2-1; 8 bases fit TRBD1. Looked up from germline, CDR1 is SGDLS and CDR2 is YYNGEE. The J segment lost 2 bases and the V segment lost 2 bases, leaving 12 bases of the junction unmatched. The CDR3 has 18 amino acids. This CDR3 is CASSVSLPQGVTYNEQFF. CDR3 nucleotide sequence: TGTGCCAGCAGCGTTTCACTTCCACAGGGGGTTACCTACAATGAGCAGTTCTTC.

The chain is built from TRBV4-1 and TRBJ2-1; no reliable D call. Germline V gives CDR1 MGHRA, CDR2 YSYEKL. The length of the CDR3 is 14 residues. Trimming stripped 4 bases from V and 2 bases from J, with 9 bases between. CDR3 residues: CASSPGPTYNEQFF. Written as DNA, the CDR3 is TGCGCCAGCAGCCCTGGTCCTACCTACAATGAGCAGTTCTTC.

The V and J genes are TRBV6-5 and TRBJ2-3; 12 bases line up with TRBD2. The J segment lost 0 bases and the V segment lost 2 bases, leaving 0 bases of the junction unmatched. The CDR3 covers 16 residues. Germline V lookup: CDR1 MNHEY, CDR2 SVGAGI. CDR3 sequence: CASSYGTSGSTDTQYF. As DNA, the CDR3 is TGTGCCAGCAGTTACGGGACTAGCGGGAGCACAGATACGCAGTATTTT.

The V call is TRBV7-8, the J call TRBJ2-3; 7 positions match TRBD2. Trimming cost V 1 base and J 3 bases; bases outside gene matches: 7. The V gene's germline CDR1 is SGHVS and CDR2 FQNEAQ. The CDR3 is made up of 16 amino acids. CDR3: CASSLGYAGATDTQYF. In nucleotides, the CDR3 is TGTGCCAGCAGCTTAGGTTACGCGGGAGCGACAGATACGCAGTATTTT.

V is TRBV6-5 and J is TRBJ2-5, with a weak D call TRBD2 (5 bases). The CDR3 contains 15 residues. The V end lost 2 bases, the J end lost 5 bases, and 15 bases lay between the germline ends. Germline assignment: CDR1 MNHEY and CDR2 SVGAGI. For the CDR3, the DNA is TGTGCCAGCAGTTACAGCTCCGGGATTGAGGAGACCCAGTACTTC. The encoded protein is CASSYSSGIEETQYF.

This clone was seen only once. The chain couples TRBV5-1 to TRBJ2-3; no definite D call. The CDR3 has 15 residues. Trimming left V 2 bases short and J 2 bases short, with 12 bases between. The germline V gene has CDR1 SGHRS and CDR2 YFSETQ. CDR3 amino acids: CASSLKAPPTDTQYF. Written as DNA, the CDR3 is TGCGCCAGCAGCTTAAAAGCGCCTCCCACAGATACGCAGTATTTT.

The chain joins TRBV10-3 to TRBJ2-5; 14 bases align to TRBD2. CDR1 ENHRY and CDR2 SYGVKD come from the germline V gene. The CDR3 covers 18 residues. V shed 8 bases, J shed 0 bases, and the junction held 11 bases outside the gene matches. The CDR3 is CAIQTSGRAGGYQETQYF. The CDR3 DNA reads TGTGCCATCCAGACTAGCGGGAGGGCCGGGGGGTACCAAGAGACCCAGTACTTC.

This clone appeared many times. The gene calls are TRBV6-5 and TRBJ1-1; 7 nucleotides match TRBD1. In germline, CDR1 is MNHEY, CDR2 SVGAGI. This CDR3 is built from 16 residues. The J segment lost 5 bases and the V segment lost 2 bases, leaving 11 bases of the junction unmatched. CDR3 DNA: TGTGCCAGCAGTTACGTCTCAGGGGGGCGCCGAACTGAAGCTTTCTTT. Translated, it gives CASSYVSGGRRTEAFF.

A single count supports this clone. The rearrangement uses TRBV19 and TRBJ2-3, with D perhaps TRBD2 (6 bases). With 10 bases removed from V and 4 bases from J, the gap between germline ends came to 18 bases. The CDR3 consists of 14 residues. In germline, CDR1 is LNHDA, CDR2 SQIVND (reference sequence). The CDR3 DNA sequence: TGTGCCACCTCCAATGGGCGGGGCGCAGATACGCAGTATTTT. This codes for CATSNGRGADTQYF. The full variable domain, with the rest looked up from reference TRBV19 and TRBJ2-3, is DGGITQSPKYLFRKEGQNVTLSCEQNLNHDAMYWYRQDPGQGLRLIYYSQIVNDFQKGDIAEGYSVSREKKESFPLTVTSAQKNPTAFYLCATSNGRGADTQYFGPGTRLTVL.

The chain combines TRBV7-9 with TRBJ2-7; perhaps TRBD1 as D (6 bases). Germline loops: CDR1 SEHNR, CDR2 FQNEAQ (reference sequence). V lost 2 bases and J 6 bases, leaving 8 bases between the germline ends. This CDR3 comprises 12 residues. CDR3 protein: CASSLRGGEQYF. CDR3 coding DNA: TGTGCCAGCAGCTTACGAGGGGGCGAGCAGTACTTC.

The chain recombines TRBV12-3 or TRBV12-4 with TRBJ1-2; unclear D gene. V lost 6 bases to trimming and J lost 5 bases, with 13 bases between them. The length of the CDR3 is 13 residues. CDR3 DNA sequence: TGTGCCAGCAGCCCAGACTGGCTATATGGCTACACCTTC. This sequence encodes CASSPDWLYGYTF.